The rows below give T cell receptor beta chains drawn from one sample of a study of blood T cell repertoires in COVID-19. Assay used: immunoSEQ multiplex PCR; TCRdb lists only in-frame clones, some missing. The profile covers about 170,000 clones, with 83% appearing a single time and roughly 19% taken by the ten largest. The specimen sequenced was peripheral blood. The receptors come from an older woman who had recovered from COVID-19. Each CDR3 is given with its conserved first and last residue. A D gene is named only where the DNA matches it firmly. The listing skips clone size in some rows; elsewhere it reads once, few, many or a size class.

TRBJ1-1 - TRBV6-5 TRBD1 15 TGTGCCAGCACTTGGGACAGGGGGTGGAACACTGAAGCTTTCTTT CASTWDRGWNTEAFF
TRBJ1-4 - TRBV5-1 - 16 TGCGCCAGCAGCCCCCGGGGAGCCCCAACTAATGAAAAACTGTTTTTT CASSPRGAPTNEKLFF
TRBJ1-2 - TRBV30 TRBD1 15 TGTGCCTGGACCGGCCGGGACAGGGGCCTGGGGGGCTACACCTTC CAWTGRDRGLGGYTF
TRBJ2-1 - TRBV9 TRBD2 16 TGTGCCAGCAGCGTAGAGTGGACTAGCGGTGGCGATGAGCAGTTCTTC CASSVEWTSGGDEQFF
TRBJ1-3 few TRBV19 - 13 TGTGCCAGTAGCCCACAGCTGCGAAACACCATATATTTT CASSPQLRNTIYF
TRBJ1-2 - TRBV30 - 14 TGTGCCTGGACTAGACCCCCAGGGGACTATGGCTACACCTTC CAWTRPPGDYGYTF
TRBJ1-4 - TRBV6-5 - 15 TGTGCCAGCAGTTATGTGGGCGACGGGGGTGAAAAACTGTTTTTT CASSYVGDGGEKLFF
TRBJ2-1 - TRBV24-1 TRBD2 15 TGTGCCACCGTTACAACCGGACTAGCGGGAGATGAGCAGTTCTTC CATVTTGLAGDEQFF
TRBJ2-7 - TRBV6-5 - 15 TGTGCCAGCAGGACATCTCGGGGGGCGTTCTACGAGCAGTACTTC CASRTSRGAFYEQYF
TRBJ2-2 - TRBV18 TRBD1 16 TGTGCCAGCTCACAGGGACAGGGGGCGAACACCGGGGAGCTGTTTTTT CASSQGQGANTGELFF
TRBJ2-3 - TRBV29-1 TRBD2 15 TGCAGCTCAAGAACTATAGCGGGAGGGGCAGATACGCAGTATTTT CSSRTIAGGADTQYF
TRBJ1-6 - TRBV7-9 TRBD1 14 TGTGCCAGCAGCACGTCGGGACAGGTATCACCCCTCCACTTT CASSTSGQVSPLHF
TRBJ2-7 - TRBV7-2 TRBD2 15 TGTGCCAGCAGCTTAGTAGCGGGGGGCCTGTCAGGGCAGTACTTC CASSLVAGGLSGQYF
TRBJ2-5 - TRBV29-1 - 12 TGCAGCGTCCACCGGACAGAAGAGACCCAGTACTTC CSVHRTEETQYF